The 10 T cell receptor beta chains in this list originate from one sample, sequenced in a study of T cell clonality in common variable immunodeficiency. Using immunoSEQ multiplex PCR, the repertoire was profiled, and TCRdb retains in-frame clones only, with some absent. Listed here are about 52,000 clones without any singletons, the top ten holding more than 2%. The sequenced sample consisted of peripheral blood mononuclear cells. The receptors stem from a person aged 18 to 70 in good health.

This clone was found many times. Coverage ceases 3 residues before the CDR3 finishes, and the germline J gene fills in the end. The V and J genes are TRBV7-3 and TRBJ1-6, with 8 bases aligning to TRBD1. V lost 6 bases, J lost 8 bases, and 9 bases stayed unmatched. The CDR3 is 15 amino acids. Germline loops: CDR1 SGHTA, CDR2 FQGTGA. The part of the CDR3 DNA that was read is TGTGCCAGCAGAGCCCTGGGACAGGTCCATTCACCC. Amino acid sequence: CASRALGQVHSP. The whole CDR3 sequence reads CASRALGQVHSPLHF.

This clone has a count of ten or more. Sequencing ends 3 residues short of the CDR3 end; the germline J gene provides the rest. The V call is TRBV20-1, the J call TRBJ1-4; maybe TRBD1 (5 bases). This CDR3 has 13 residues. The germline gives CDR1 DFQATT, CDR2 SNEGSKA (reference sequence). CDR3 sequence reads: CSASWGVGSPLFF. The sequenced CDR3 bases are TGCAGTGCTAGCTGGGGGGTTGGTTCACCA.

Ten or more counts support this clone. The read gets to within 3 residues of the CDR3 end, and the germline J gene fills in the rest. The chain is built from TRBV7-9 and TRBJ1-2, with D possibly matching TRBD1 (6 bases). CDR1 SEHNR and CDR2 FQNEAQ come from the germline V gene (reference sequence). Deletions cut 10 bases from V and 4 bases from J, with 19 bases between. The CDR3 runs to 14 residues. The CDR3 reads CATRSSGTLYGYTF. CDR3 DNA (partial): TGTGCCACCCGTTCCTCCGGGACACTCTATGGC.

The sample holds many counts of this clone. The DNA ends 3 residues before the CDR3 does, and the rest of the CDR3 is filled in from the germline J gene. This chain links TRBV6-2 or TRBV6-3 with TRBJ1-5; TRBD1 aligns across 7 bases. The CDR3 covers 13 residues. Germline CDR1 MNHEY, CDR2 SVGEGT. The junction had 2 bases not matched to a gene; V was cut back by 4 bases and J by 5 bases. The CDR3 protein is CASSSTGDQPQHF. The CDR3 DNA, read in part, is TGTGCCAGCAGTTCTACAGGGGATCAGCCC.

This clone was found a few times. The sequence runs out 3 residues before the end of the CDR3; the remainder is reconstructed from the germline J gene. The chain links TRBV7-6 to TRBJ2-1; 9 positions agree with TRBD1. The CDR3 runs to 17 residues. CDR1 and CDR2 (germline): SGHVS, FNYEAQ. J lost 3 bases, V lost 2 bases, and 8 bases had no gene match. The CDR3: CASSLRAPGQGYNEQFF. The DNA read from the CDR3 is TGTGCCAGCAGCTTAAGGGCCCCGGGACAGGGCTACAATGAG.

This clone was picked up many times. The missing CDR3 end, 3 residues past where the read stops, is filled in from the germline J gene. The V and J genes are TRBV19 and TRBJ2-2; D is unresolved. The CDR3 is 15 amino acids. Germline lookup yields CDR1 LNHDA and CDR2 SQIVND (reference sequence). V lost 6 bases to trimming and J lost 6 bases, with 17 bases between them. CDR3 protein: CASSIQGGTPGELFF. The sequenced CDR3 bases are TGTGCCAGTAGCATCCAAGGCGGTACCCCCGGGGAG.

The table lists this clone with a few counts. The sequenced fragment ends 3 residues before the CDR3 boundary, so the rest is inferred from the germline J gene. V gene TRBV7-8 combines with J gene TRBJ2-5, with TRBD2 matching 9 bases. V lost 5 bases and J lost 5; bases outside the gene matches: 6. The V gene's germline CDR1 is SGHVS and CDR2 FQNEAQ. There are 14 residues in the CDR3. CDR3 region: CASSPLAGRETQYF. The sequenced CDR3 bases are TGTGCCAGCAGCCCGCTAGCGGGGAGGGAGACC.

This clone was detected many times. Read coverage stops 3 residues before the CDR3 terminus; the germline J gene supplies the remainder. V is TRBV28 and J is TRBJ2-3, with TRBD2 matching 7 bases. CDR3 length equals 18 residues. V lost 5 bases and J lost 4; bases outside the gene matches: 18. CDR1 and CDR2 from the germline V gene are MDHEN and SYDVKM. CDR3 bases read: TGTGCCAGCAGTGGGGGGGGGTTAAGGATAGGTCAGGCAGATACG. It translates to CASSGGGLRIGQADT. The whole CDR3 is CASSGGGLRIGQADTQYF.

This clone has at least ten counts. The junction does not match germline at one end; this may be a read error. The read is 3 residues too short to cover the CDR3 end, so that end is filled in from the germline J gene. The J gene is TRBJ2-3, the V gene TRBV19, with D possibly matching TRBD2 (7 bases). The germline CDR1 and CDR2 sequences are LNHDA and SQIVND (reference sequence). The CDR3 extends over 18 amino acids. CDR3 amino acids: CASSTPGGRVFGTDTQYF. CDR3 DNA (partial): TGTGCCAGCAGTACGCCCGGGGGGCGCGTTTTTGGTACAGATACG.

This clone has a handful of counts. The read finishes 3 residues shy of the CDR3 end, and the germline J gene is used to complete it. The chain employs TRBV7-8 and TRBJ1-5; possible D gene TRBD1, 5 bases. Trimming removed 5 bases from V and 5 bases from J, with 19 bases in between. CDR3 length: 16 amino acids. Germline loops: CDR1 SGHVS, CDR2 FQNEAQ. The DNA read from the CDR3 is TGTGCCAGCAGCCCTAAAGTACAGGTCTTTCATCAGCCC. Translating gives CASSPKVQVFHQP. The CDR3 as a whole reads CASSPKVQVFHQPQHF.